This TCR beta chain was identified in a study of T cells in Graves' hyperthyroidism and ophthalmopathy. Study findings and constraints: In validation, the model predicted ophthalmopathy. These predictions came a median about 6.8 months before onset. A model of 13 V-J features distinguished ophthalmopathy from stable hyperthyroidism. Blood also held most thyroid clonotypes expanded beyond 0.001.

Germline V gene sequence: CDR1 MNHNS, CDR2 SASEGT. There are 13 residues in the CDR3. V was trimmed by 3 bases and J by 3 bases, leaving 8 bases between them. RNA transcripts served as the template for amplifying TCR beta CDR3 regions. The HTBI primer set was used in a first-round RT-PCR of the TCR CDR3. MiXCR, applied by TCRdb to the multiplex PCR reads, yields one record per CDR3 protein. The data hold hundreds of thousands of distinct CDR3 sequences, with around 15% observed a single time. Points on this clonotype: The target antigen is unknown. The CDR3 does not close with the conserved phenylalanine or tryptophan, likely indicating a read error.

Each person with ophthalmopathy scored at least 3 on the Clinical Activity Score, reached NOSPECS grade 4 or higher, and had been ill under 3 months. The genes are TRBV6-1 and TRBJ1-2, with unresolved D. Sequencing was performed on blood. The source is a woman between 50 and 59 years old with Graves' ophthalmopathy. The CDR3 region is CASSDRRDYGYTL. Written as DNA, the CDR3 is TGTGCCAGCAGTGACCGTCGGGACTATGGCTACACCCTC.